The sequence of this T cell receptor (beta chain) was determined in a study of glioma-infiltrating T cells after dendritic cell vaccination. The assay was immunoSEQ multiplex PCR, and TCRdb's table has in-frame clones only and misses some. Of about 99,000 clones in the sample, 81% were seen once. None of the glioblastoma patients had an isocitrate dehydrogenase mutation. Germline CDR1 reads SNHLY; CDR2 reads FYNNEI. V gave up 10 bases and J gave up 2 bases, with 14 bases separating them. CDR3 length: 13 residues. Sequencing was performed on blood, taken before dendritic cell vaccination. This sequence originates from a human donor with glioblastoma. The chain joins TRBV2 to TRBJ1-1; possibly TRBD1 for D (5 bases). This CDR3 reads CAKLLTANTEAFF. CDR3 bases: TGTGCCAAGCTGTTGACAGCTAACACTGAAGCTTTCTTT.